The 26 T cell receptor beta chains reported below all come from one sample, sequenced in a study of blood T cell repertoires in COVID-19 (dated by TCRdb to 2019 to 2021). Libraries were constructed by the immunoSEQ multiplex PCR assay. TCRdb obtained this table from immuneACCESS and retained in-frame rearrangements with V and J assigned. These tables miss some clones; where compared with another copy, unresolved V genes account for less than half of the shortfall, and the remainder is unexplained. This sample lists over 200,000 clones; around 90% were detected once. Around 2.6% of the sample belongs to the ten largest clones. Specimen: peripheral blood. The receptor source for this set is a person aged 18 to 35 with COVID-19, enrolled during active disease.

The CDR3 nucleotides are TGTGCCAGCAGCTGGGGACAGAACACCGGGGAGCTGTTTTTT. Translated: CASSWGQNTGELFF. The V call is TRBV5-6, the J call TRBJ2-2; possible D gene TRBD1, 6 bases. CDR1 is SGHDT, CDR2 YYEEEE, per germline. V shed 3 bases and J shed 1 base, with 7 bases lying between them. The CDR3 loop spans 14 amino acids.

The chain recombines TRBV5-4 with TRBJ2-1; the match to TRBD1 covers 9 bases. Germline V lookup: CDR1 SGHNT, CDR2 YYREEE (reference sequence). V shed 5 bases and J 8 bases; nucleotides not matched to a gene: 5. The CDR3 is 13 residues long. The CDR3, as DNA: TGTGCCAGCAGGGACAGGGGCGGGGATGAGCAGTTCTTC. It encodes CASRDRGGDEQFF.

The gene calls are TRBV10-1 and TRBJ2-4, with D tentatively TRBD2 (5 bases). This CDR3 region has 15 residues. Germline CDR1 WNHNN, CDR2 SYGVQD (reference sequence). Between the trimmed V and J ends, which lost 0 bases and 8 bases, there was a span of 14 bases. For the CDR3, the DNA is TGCGCCAGCAGTGAGTCGGAGGACCCCGGGGACATTCAGTACTTC. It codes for CASSESEDPGDIQYF.

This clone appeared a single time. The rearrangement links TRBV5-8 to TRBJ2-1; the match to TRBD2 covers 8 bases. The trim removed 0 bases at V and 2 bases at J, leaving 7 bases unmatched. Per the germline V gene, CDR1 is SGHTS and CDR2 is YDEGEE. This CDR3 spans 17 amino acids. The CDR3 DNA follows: TGTGCCAGCAGCTTGGTGGGACTAGGGAGCGCCTACAATGAGCAGTTCTTC. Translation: CASSLVGLGSAYNEQFF. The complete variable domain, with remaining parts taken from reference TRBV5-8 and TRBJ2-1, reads EAGVTQSPTHLIKTRGQQATLRCSPISGHTSVYWYQQALGLGLQFLLWYDEGEERNRGNFPPRFSGRQFPNYSSELNVNALELEDSALYLCASSLVGLGSAYNEQFFGPGTRLTVL.

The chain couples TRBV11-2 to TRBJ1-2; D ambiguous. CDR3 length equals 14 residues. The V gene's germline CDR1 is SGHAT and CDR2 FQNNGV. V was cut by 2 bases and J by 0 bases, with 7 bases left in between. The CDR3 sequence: CASSLSGPNYGYTF. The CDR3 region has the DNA TGTGCCAGCAGCTTATCCGGTCCTAACTATGGCTACACCTTC.

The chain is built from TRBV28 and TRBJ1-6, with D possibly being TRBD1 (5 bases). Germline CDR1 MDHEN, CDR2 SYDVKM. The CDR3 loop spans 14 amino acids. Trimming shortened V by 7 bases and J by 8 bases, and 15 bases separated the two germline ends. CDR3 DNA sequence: TGTGCCAGCACCGTGGCCCTAGGGGATTCACCCCTCCACTTT. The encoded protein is CASTVALGDSPLHF.

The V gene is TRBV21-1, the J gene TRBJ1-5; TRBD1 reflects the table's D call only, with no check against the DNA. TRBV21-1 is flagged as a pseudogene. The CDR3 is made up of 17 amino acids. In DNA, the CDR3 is TGTGCCAGCAGCAAAGGCAGTCACAGGGGTGGCAATCAGCCCCAGCATTTT. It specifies CASSKGSHRGGNQPQHF.

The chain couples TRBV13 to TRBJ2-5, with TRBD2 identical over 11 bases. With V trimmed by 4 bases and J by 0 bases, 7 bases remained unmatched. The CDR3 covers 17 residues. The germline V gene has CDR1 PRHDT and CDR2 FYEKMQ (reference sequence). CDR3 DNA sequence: TGTGCCAGCAGCTCGCAGGGACTAGCGGAATACCAAGAGACCCAGTACTTC. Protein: CASSSQGLAEYQETQYF.

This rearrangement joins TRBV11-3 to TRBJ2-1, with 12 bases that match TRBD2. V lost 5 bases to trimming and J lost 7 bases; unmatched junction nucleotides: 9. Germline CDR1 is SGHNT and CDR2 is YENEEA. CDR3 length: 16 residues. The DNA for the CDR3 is TGTGCCAGCAGCCGGGCGGGACTAGCGGGTGATAATGAGCAGTTCTTC. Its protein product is CASSRAGLAGDNEQFF.

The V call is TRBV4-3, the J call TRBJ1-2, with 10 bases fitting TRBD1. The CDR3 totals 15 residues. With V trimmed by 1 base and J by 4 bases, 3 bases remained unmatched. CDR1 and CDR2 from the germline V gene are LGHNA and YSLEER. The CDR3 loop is CASSQADRGFYGYTF. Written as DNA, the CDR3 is TGCGCCAGCAGCCAAGCGGACAGGGGGTTCTATGGCTACACCTTC.

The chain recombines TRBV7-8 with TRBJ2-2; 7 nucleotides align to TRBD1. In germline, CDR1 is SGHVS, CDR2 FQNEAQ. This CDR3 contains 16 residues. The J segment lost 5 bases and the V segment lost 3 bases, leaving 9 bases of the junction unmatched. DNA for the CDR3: TGTGCCAGCAGCTTCCTTGACAGGGACGGTACCGGGGAGCTGTTTTTT. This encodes CASSFLDRDGTGELFF.

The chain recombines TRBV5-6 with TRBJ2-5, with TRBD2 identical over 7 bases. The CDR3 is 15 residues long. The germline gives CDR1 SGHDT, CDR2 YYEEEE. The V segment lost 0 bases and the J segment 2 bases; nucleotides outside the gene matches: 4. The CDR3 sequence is CASSLASGSQETQYF. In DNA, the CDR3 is TGTGCCAGCAGCTTGGCTAGCGGTTCTCAAGAGACCCAGTACTTC.

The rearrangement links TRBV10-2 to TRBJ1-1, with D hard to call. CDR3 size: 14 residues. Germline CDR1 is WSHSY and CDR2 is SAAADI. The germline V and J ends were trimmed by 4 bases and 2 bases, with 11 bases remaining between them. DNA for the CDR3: TGCGCCAGCAGTGTTGGGCTCCTTAACACTGAAGCTTTCTTT. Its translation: CASSVGLLNTEAFF.

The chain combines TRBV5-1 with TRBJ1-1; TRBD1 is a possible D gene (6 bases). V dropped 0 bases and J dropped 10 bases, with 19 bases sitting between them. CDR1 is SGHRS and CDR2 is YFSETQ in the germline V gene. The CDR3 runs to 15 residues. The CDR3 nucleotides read TGCGCCAGCAGCTTGGGGGCGGATACAGGGAAGGTAGCTTTCTTT. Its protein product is CASSLGADTGKVAFF.

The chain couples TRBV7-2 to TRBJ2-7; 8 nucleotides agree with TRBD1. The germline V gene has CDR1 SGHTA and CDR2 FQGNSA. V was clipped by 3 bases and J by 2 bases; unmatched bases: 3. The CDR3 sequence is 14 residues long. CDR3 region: CASSFRTGTYEQYF. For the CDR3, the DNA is TGTGCCAGCAGCTTCCGGACAGGGACCTACGAGCAGTACTTC.

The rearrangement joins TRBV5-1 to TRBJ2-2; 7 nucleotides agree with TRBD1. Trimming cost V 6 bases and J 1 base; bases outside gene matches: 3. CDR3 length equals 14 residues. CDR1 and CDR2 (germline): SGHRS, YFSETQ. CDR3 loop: CASTRQGNTGELFF. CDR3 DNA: TGCGCCAGCACCCGACAGGGGAACACCGGGGAGCTGTTTTTT.

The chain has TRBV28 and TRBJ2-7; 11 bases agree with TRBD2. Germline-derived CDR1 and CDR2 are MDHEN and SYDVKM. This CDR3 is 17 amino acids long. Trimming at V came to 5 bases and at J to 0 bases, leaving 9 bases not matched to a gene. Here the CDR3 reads CASSPGTSGSSSYEQYF. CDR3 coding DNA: TGTGCCAGCAGTCCCGGGACTAGCGGCTCAAGCTCCTACGAGCAGTACTTC.

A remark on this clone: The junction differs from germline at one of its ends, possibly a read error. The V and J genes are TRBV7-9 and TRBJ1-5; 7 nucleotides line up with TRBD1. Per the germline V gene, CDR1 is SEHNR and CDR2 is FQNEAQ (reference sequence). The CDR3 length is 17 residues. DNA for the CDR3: TGTGCCAGCAGCCTAGCTACAGGGGATTGGGGCAATCAGCCCCAGCATTTT. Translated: CASSLATGDWGNQPQHF. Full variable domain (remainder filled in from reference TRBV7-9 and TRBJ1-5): DTGVSQNPRHKITKRGQNVTFRCDPISEHNRLYWYRQTLGQGPEFLTYFQNEAQLEKSRLLSDRFSAERPKGSFSTLEIQRTEQGDSAMYLCASSLATGDWGNQPQHFGDGTRLSIL.

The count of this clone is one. This CDR3 reads CASSYSTGWDQPQHF. Here the CDR3 DNA reads TGTGCCAGCAGTTACTCGACAGGGTGGGATCAGCCCCAGCATTTT. The V and J genes are TRBV6-6 and TRBJ1-5, with 7 bases identical to TRBD1. Per germline, CDR1 MNHNY and CDR2 SVGAGI (reference sequence). With 0 bases clipped from V and 5 bases from J, the junction kept 4 bases outside the gene matches. The CDR3 is made up of 15 amino acids.

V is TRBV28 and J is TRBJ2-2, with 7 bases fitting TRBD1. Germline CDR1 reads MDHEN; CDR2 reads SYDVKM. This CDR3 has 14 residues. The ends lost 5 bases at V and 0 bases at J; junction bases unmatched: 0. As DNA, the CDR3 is TGTGCCAGCAGTGACAGGGCGAACACCGGGGAGCTGTTTTTT. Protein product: CASSDRANTGELFF.

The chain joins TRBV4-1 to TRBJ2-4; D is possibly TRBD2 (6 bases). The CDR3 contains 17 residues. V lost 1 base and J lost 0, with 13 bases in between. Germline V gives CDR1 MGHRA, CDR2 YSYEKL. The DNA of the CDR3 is TGCGCCAGCAGCCAAGTGGAGCCGGGACTAGCCAAAAACATTCAGTACTTC. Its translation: CASSQVEPGLAKNIQYF.

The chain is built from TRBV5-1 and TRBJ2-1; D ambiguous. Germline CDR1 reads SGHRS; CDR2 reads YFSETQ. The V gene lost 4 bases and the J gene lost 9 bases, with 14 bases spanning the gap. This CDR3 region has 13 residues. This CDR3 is CASSTLSGSEQFF. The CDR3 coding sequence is TGCGCCAGCAGCACATTGTCGGGTAGTGAGCAGTTCTTC.

Here the CDR3 DNA reads TGTGCCTTCCCGGGACACTGGAACACTGAAGCTTTCTTT. Translating it yields CAFPGHWNTEAFF. The genes are TRBV21-1 and TRBJ1-1; the table assigns TRBD1, which was not confirmed against the DNA. TRBV21-1 is listed as a pseudogene. The CDR3 contains 13 residues.

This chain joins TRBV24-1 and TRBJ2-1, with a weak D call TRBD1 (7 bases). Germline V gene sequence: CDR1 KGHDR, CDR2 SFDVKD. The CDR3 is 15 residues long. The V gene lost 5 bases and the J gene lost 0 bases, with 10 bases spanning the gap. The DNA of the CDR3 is TGTGCCACCAGTGGGGGGGACAGCTCCTACAATGAGCAGTTCTTC. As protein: CATSGGDSSYNEQFF.

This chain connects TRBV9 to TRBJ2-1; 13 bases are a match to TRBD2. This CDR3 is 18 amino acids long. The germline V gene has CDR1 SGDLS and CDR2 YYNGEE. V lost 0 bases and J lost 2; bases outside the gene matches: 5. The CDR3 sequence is CASSVEWGLAGPYNEQFF. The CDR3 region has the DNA TGTGCCAGCAGCGTAGAGTGGGGACTAGCGGGACCCTACAATGAGCAGTTCTTC. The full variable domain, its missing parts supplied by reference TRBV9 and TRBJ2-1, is DSGVTQTPKHLITATGQRVTLRCSPRSGDLSVYWYQQSLDQGLQFLIQYYNGEERAKGNILERFSAQQFPDLHSELNLSSLELGDSALYFCASSVEWGLAGPYNEQFFGPGTRLTVL.

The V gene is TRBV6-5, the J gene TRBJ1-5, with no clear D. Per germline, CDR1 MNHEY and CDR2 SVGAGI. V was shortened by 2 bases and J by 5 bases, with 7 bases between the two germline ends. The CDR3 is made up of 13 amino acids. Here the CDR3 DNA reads TGTGCCAGCAGTTACGGTCGCGATCAGCCCCAGCATTTT. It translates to CASSYGRDQPQHF.